Following are 32 T cell receptor beta chains from one sample sequenced in a study of regulatory T cells in long-lasting Graves disease. The time point was: newly diagnosed GD, antithyroid drugs for less than 3 months. From RNA extracted from PBMCs, the TCR library was made. Through Arm-PCR of CDR3 regions and iRepertoire HTBI primers, TCR beta libraries were built. One entry per CDR3 protein, called by TCRdb with MiXCR from the multiplex PCR reads. The table lists 360,000 or so distinct CDR3 sequences, 15% to 20% of them singletons. The data also belong to a second study, concerning T cells in Graves' hyperthyroidism and ophthalmopathy.

The sequences come from peripheral blood mononuclear cells (PBMCs), collected at new diagnosis, from a patient treated with antithyroid drugs. These receptors originate from a woman under 30 with Graves disease.

This clonotype was found many times. The rearrangement links TRBV15 to TRBJ1-1, with unresolved D. The CDR3 contains 16 residues. Germline assignment: CDR1 LNHNV and CDR2 YYDKDF (reference sequence). Trimming removed 0 bases from V and 3 bases from J, with 14 bases in between. CDR3 coding DNA: TGTGCCACCAGCAGAGATCATGGCAGGAGTTACACTGAAGCTTTCTTT. Residues: CATSRDHGRSYTEAFF.

This clonotype occurred a few times. The J gene is TRBJ1-2, the V gene TRBV19; weak D call: TRBD1 (6 bases). This CDR3 has 14 amino acids. The germline V gene has CDR1 LNHDA and CDR2 SQIVND (reference sequence). V was trimmed by 7 bases and J by 6 bases, leaving 18 bases between them. CDR3 coding DNA: TGTGCCAGTACCTCAGGGGCGGCAGAGAATGGCTACACCTTC. It is translated as CASTSGAAENGYTF.

The V and J genes are TRBV20-1 and TRBJ2-5, with 11 bases matching TRBD1. V trimming: 5 bases; J trimming: 5 bases; junction bases outside the gene matches: 10. This CDR3 has 15 residues. From germline, CDR1 is DFQATT and CDR2 SNEGSKA (reference sequence). The CDR3 loop is CSAGRTGGAWETQYF. Here the CDR3 DNA reads TGCAGTGCTGGAAGGACAGGGGGCGCCTGGGAGACCCAGTACTTC.

This clonotype showed up just a few times. The CDR3 loop is CASSQRQGLNTEAFF. CDR3 coding DNA: TGCGCCAGCAGCCAAAGACAGGGCTTGAACACTGAAGCTTTCTTT. The chain carries TRBV4-1 and TRBJ1-1; 7 bases are shared with TRBD1. The CDR3 covers 15 residues. V trimming: 2 bases; J trimming: 0 bases; junction bases outside the gene matches: 3. Germline-derived CDR1 and CDR2 are MGHRA and YSYEKL.

This clonotype appeared many times. The rearrangement joins TRBV28 to TRBJ2-5; perhaps TRBD2 as D (6 bases). This CDR3 has 18 amino acids. V lost 3 bases and J 3 bases, leaving 23 bases between the germline ends. CDR1 and CDR2 (germline): MDHEN, SYDVKM. CDR3 region: CASSFKIGTKRVEETQYF. The CDR3 DNA follows: TGTGCCAGCAGTTTTAAGATCGGGACGAAGCGGGTCGAAGAGACCCAGTACTTC.

Note on this clonotype: A much larger clone differs by one base, so this may be a read error. Since the CDR3 does not end with the conserved phenylalanine or tryptophan, this likely comes from a read error. The chain has TRBV2 and TRBJ2-1; D perhaps matches TRBD2 (5 bases). CDR3 size: 15 residues. Trimming left V 2 bases short and J 9 bases short, with 17 bases between. CDR1 is SNHLY, CDR2 FYNNEI, per germline. The CDR3, as DNA: TGTGCCAGCAGTGAATTGGGCGGGCGGGCCGGTGAGCAGTTCCTC. Encoded protein: CASSELGGRAGEQFL.

Ten or more counts support this clonotype. The chain employs TRBV3-1 and TRBJ1-6, with D unresolved. From germline, CDR1 is LGHDT and CDR2 YNNKEL (reference sequence). The germline V and J ends were trimmed by 3 bases and 10 bases, with 13 bases remaining between them. The CDR3 spans 14 residues. CDR3 residues: CASSHGQISSPLHF. DNA for the CDR3: TGTGCCAGCAGCCACGGCCAAATTAGCTCACCCCTCCACTTT.

As concerns this clonotype: An end of the junction does not agree with germline; a read error may underlie this. The rearrangement uses TRBV7-2 and TRBJ1-5; possibly TRBD1 for D (6 bases). Germline V gene data show CDR1 as SGHTA and CDR2 as FQGNSA. This CDR3 comprises 14 residues. In nucleotides, the CDR3 is TGCGCCAGCAGCTTTGGGGGCGCGGGGCAGCCCCAGCATTTT. This codes for CASSFGGAGQPQHF.

The table lists this clonotype with a few counts. This rearrangement joins TRBV28 to TRBJ1-6; D is perhaps TRBD1 (6 bases). Germline assignment: CDR1 MDHEN and CDR2 SYDVKM. The CDR3 runs to 14 residues. V was cut by 3 bases and J by 13 bases, with 16 bases left in between. The CDR3 spells CASSLGAASGPLHF. DNA of the CDR3: TGTGCCAGCAGTTTGGGGGCGGCCTCCGGCCCCCTCCACTTT. The variable domain in full, completed from reference TRBV28 and TRBJ1-6, reads DVKVTQSSRYLVKRTGEKVFLECVQDMDHENMFWYRQDPGLGLRLIYFSYDVKMKEKGDIPEGYSVSREKKERFSLILESASTNQTSMYLCASSLGAASGPLHFGNGTRLTVT.

This clonotype was observed many times. The chain carries TRBV2 and TRBJ2-1, with 13 bases fitting TRBD2. This CDR3 is built from 18 residues. The V segment lost 8 bases and the J segment 8 bases; nucleotides outside the gene matches: 18. Per germline, CDR1 SNHLY and CDR2 FYNNEI. Here the CDR3 reads CASSERTSGSPGRDEQFF. The CDR3 region has the DNA TGTGCCAGCTCTGAGAGGACTAGCGGGAGTCCGGGGCGCGATGAGCAGTTCTTC.

In its sample, this clonotype was seen many times. V is TRBV5-6 and J is TRBJ2-1; 7 positions match TRBD2. CDR1 is SGHDT, CDR2 YYEEEE, per germline. The CDR3 runs 17 residues. V lost 0 bases, J lost 0 bases, and 6 bases stayed unmatched. The CDR3 is CASSLGMGGSSYNEQFF. The DNA of the CDR3 is TGTGCCAGCAGCTTGGGGATGGGCGGGAGCTCCTACAATGAGCAGTTCTTC.

This clonotype was recorded at least ten times. The J gene is TRBJ1-1, the V gene TRBV24-1; no definite D call. Germline CDR1 reads KGHDR; CDR2 reads SFDVKD. This CDR3 is 13 amino acids long. V was clipped by 5 bases and J by 6 bases, with 12 bases between them. The CDR3 is CATSAHKSPEAFF. CDR3 bases: TGTGCCACCAGTGCGCACAAGAGCCCTGAAGCTTTCTTT.

The V gene is TRBV20-1, the J gene TRBJ2-7; D uncertain. Trimming stripped 3 bases from V and 6 bases from J, with 6 bases between. CDR1 is DFQATT, CDR2 SNEGSKA, per germline (reference sequence). The CDR3 sequence is 10 residues long. The CDR3 DNA reads TGCAGTGCTAGCTTTATCGAGCAGTACTTC. This sequence encodes CSASFIEQYF.

Regarding this clonotype: One end of the junction fails to match germline, which may point to a read error. The V gene is TRBV20-1, the J gene TRBJ1-1; D gene unclear. Germline loops: CDR1 DFQATT, CDR2 SNEGSKA (reference sequence). The CDR3 loop spans 11 amino acids. CDR3 residues: CSAFWLPESFF. CDR3 coding DNA: TGCAGTGCTTTCTGGCTCCCTGAATCTTTCTTT.

This chain connects TRBV29-1 to TRBJ1-1; a possible D gene is TRBD1 (5 bases). Germline V CDR1 and CDR2: SQVTM, ANQGSEA. Trimming left V 7 bases short and J 3 bases short, with 12 bases between. The CDR3 sequence is 12 residues long. The CDR3: CSGSRGDTEAFF. The CDR3, as DNA: TGCAGCGGGTCTAGGGGAGACACTGAAGCTTTCTTT.

The chain joins TRBV20-1 to TRBJ2-3, with 7 bases that match TRBD2. V trimming: 6 bases; J trimming: 2 bases; junction bases outside the gene matches: 8. CDR1 and CDR2 from the germline V gene are DFQATT and SNEGSKA (reference sequence). There are 14 residues in the CDR3. Here the CDR3 reads CSAPRSGDTDTQYF. The CDR3 region has the DNA TGCAGTGCCCCGAGGAGCGGGGACACAGATACGCAGTATTTT.

In this sample, this clonotype turned up many times. V is TRBV3-1 and J is TRBJ2-3; D is uncertain. CDR1 LGHDT and CDR2 YNNKEL come from the germline V gene (reference sequence). Trimming shortened V by 0 bases and J by 6 bases, and 13 bases separated the two germline ends. CDR3 length: 15 amino acids. DNA of the CDR3: TGTGCCAGCAGCCAAGATAAAGCTTATGGGGATACGCAGTATTTT. It specifies CASSQDKAYGDTQYF.

This clonotype was seen more than once but under ten times. The CDR3 nucleotides read TGTGCCAGCTCACCTCTTCCAGGGGGGACTGGGGCCAACGTCCTGACTTTC. Amino acids: CASSPLPGGTGANVLTF. The rearrangement uses TRBV18 and TRBJ2-6; D is perhaps TRBD1 (7 bases). This CDR3 spans 17 amino acids. Germline V gene lookup returns CDR1 KGHSH and CDR2 LQKENI. V lost 3 bases to trimming and J lost 2 bases, with 14 bases between them.

This clonotype has ten or more counts. V usage is TRBV6-1 and J usage is TRBJ1-2, with 8 bases identical to TRBD1. J lost 8 bases, V lost 7 bases, and 12 bases had no gene match. CDR3 size: 14 residues. Looked up from germline, CDR1 is MNHNS and CDR2 is SASEGT. CDR3 region: CASTLRDRSIGYTF. In nucleotides, the CDR3 is TGTGCCAGCACTCTAAGGGACAGGTCCATCGGCTACACCTTC.

The J gene is TRBJ2-7, the V gene TRBV6-1; D assignment may be TRBD1 or TRBD2 (5 bases each). V lost 9 bases, J lost 1 base, and 13 bases lay in between. Germline CDR1 MNHNS, CDR2 SASEGT. CDR3 length: 13 amino acids. This CDR3 is CASPGRKSYEQYF. The CDR3 region has the DNA TGTGCCAGTCCGGGACGGAAGTCCTACGAGCAGTACTTC.

At least ten counts were recorded for this clonotype. The chain links TRBV4-1 to TRBJ2-7; D gene ambiguous. Germline V lookup: CDR1 MGHRA, CDR2 YSYEKL. The V end lost 1 base, the J end lost 2 bases, and 6 bases lay between the germline ends. The CDR3 covers 13 residues. Here the CDR3 reads CASSQAQAYEQYF. CDR3 nucleotide sequence: TGCGCCAGCAGCCAAGCTCAGGCCTACGAGCAGTACTTC.

The genes are TRBV24-1 and TRBJ2-5; D is ambiguous. V lost 3 bases to trimming and J lost 1 base, with 2 bases between them. Germline V CDR1 and CDR2: KGHDR, SFDVKD. The length of the CDR3 is 12 residues. In DNA, the CDR3 is TGTGCCACCAGTGATCCCCAAGAGACCCAGTACTTC. Amino acids: CATSDPQETQYF.

This clonotype was recorded a few times. Possible read error: a much larger clone is one base away. The V gene is TRBV30, the J gene TRBJ2-7, with D possibly matching TRBD1 (6 bases). Germline V gives CDR1 GTSNPN, CDR2 SVGIG (reference sequence). The CDR3 is 14 residues long. In DNA form, the CDR3 reads TGTGCCTGGAGGCCTACAGGGAACCTCTACGAGCAGCACTTC. As protein: CAWRPTGNLYEQHF.

In its sample, this clonotype was seen many times. The J gene is TRBJ1-2, the V gene TRBV3-1; D is unresolved. Looked up from germline, CDR1 is LGHDT and CDR2 is YNNKEL (reference sequence). The CDR3 runs to 12 residues. Trimming took 0 bases from V and 8 from J, leaving 7 bases between them. The CDR3 DNA sequence: TGTGCCAGCAGCCAAGATTGGTGGGGCTACACCTTC. Translation gives CASSQDWWGYTF.

Worth noting for this clonotype: Without the conserved terminal phenylalanine or tryptophan, this CDR3 likely stems from a read error. The V gene is TRBV4-1, the J gene TRBJ2-7; tentatively, D is TRBD1 (5 bases). CDR1 and CDR2 from the germline V gene are MGHRA and YSYEKL. Deletions cut 1 base from V and 5 bases from J, with 12 bases between. This CDR3 spans 14 amino acids. CDR3 sequence: CASSQGVAGNEQYL. CDR3 bases: TGCGCCAGCAGCCAAGGAGTTGCAGGGAACGAGCAGTACCTC.

The chain recombines TRBV20-1 with TRBJ1-6; possibly TRBD1 for D (5 bases). The germline V gene has CDR1 DFQATT and CDR2 SNEGSKA (reference sequence). CDR3 length: 14 amino acids. Trimming removed 6 bases from V and 4 bases from J, with 13 bases in between. CDR3 sequence (DNA): TGCAGTGCGCCAGGGCGATTATATAATTCACCCCTCCACTTT. Residues: CSAPGRLYNSPLHF.

This clonotype was seen ten or more times. The chain links TRBV4-1 to TRBJ1-1, with D unclear. Trimming removed 1 base from V and 10 bases from J, with 10 bases in between. Germline V lookup: CDR1 MGHRA, CDR2 YSYEKL. The CDR3 length is 12 residues. CDR3 sequence reads: CASSQGLAGAFF. The CDR3 DNA is TGCGCCAGCAGCCAAGGCCTAGCGGGAGCTTTCTTT.

The chain recombines TRBV7-9 with TRBJ1-2; D is perhaps TRBD1 (6 bases). The germline V gene encodes CDR1 SEHNR and CDR2 FQNEAQ (reference sequence). The CDR3 is 13 amino acids. V was trimmed by 5 bases and J by 7 bases, leaving 14 bases between them. CDR3 protein: CASSLQGRAGYTF. In nucleotides, the CDR3 is TGTGCCAGCAGCCTCCAGGGGCGGGCTGGCTACACCTTC.

This clonotype was recorded at least ten times. This rearrangement joins TRBV28 to TRBJ2-1; D might be TRBD1 or TRBD2, each matching 5 bases. The CDR3 is 14 residues long. Trimming stripped 2 bases from V and 9 bases from J, with 14 bases between. Germline loops: CDR1 MDHEN, CDR2 SYDVKM. The CDR3 region is CASSLAMTRGEQFF. DNA of the CDR3: TGTGCCAGCAGTTTAGCTATGACGAGGGGTGAGCAGTTCTTC.

This clonotype was observed at least ten times. The J gene is TRBJ2-3, the V gene TRBV11-2; D is ambiguous. CDR1 SGHAT and CDR2 FQNNGV come from the germline V gene. The CDR3 is made up of 13 amino acids. Trimming removed 0 bases at V and 8 bases at J, with 9 bases between. Here the CDR3 reads CASSLDGPGTQYF. In DNA form, the CDR3 reads TGTGCCAGCAGCTTAGACGGCCCGGGTACGCAGTATTTT. The whole variable domain, remainder taken from reference TRBV11-2 and TRBJ2-3, is EAGVAQSPRYKIIEKRQSVAFWCNPISGHATLYWYQQILGQGPKLLIQFQNNGVVDDSQLPKDRFSAERLKGVDSTLKIQPAKLEDSAVYLCASSLDGPGTQYFGPGTRLTVL.

The CDR3 DNA follows: TGTGCCAGCAGCCAAGACGGATTAGCCAAAAACATTCAGTACTTC. This translates into CASSQDGLAKNIQYF. The chain couples TRBV3-1 to TRBJ2-4; no definite D call. Germline V CDR1 and CDR2: LGHDT, YNNKEL (reference sequence). This CDR3 is 15 amino acids long. The germline V and J ends were trimmed by 0 bases and 0 bases, with 6 bases remaining between them. The full variable domain, rest sourced from reference TRBV3-1 and TRBJ2-4, is DTAVSQTPKYLVTQMGNDKSIKCEQNLGHDTMYWYKQDSKKFLKIMFSYNNKELIINETVPNRFSPKSPDKAHLNLHINSLELGDSAVYFCASSQDGLAKNIQYFGAGTRLSVL.

A note on this clonotype: One end of the junction varies from germline; a read error may be responsible. This chain connects TRBV2 to TRBJ1-5, with a weak D call TRBD1 (6 bases). Germline CDR1 SNHLY, CDR2 FYNNEI. The CDR3 is 14 residues long. This CDR3 reads CASSGEQGPQPQHF. CDR3 DNA: TGCGCCAGCAGTGGGGAACAGGGACCTCAGCCCCAGCATTTT.